This record concerns one T cell receptor (beta chain) sequence. The antigen is undetermined. Oncomine TCR Beta short-read sequencing was applied to DNA from cultured CD4+ T cells. TCRdb redid the calling of the PCR reads with MiXCR, one entry per CDR3 protein. The sample yields 13,000 to 15,000 distinct CDR3 sequences, 30% to 50% seen once. The sample belongs to a study of vaccination and CD4 T cells after COVID-19. Study summary: Median time from COVID diagnosis to post-COVID sampling was roughly 13 weeks (35 to 161). Post-vaccine specimens were obtained a median roughly 70 days after dose two (range 14 to 241). Control cultures were given a CEFX pool, an HIV-1 Nef pool, or no peptide.

Treatment in this sample: approximately nine-day PBMC culture with coronavirus spike peptide pools or control peptides (ViraFEST assay). Culture proceeded for about 10 days, and CD4+ T cells were then isolated by negative selection. This CDR3 spans 14 amino acids. Germline CDR1 and CDR2: SGHTA and FQGTGA. V was shortened by 2 bases and J by 5 bases, with 12 bases between the two germline ends. J is TRBJ2-5 and V is TRBV7-3, with D perhaps TRBD1 or TRBD2 (5 bases each). What was sequenced was CD4+ T cells from blood, cultured in vitro. This TCR derives from a human donor who had recovered from COVID-19. This CDR3 is CASSLGGTRETQYF. Here the CDR3 DNA reads TGTGCCAGCAGCTTAGGGGGTACCAGGGAGACCCAGTACTTC.